What follows is one T cell receptor (beta chain) and its context. A sample-barcoded 5' primer and a J-beta primer mix were used in a second PCR of about 7 to 12 cycles. One entry per CDR3 protein, called by TCRdb with MiXCR from the 5' RACE reads. The sample holds about 640,000 distinct CDR3 sequences, 45% to 65% seen once. CDR3 length: 13 residues. From germline, CDR1 is SQVTM and CDR2 ANQGSEA. The data were obtained in a study of blood T cells in healthy people across ages. Study context: Template switching captured about one barcoded beta molecule per two T cells.

Sequencing was performed on blood. This chain connects TRBV29-1 to TRBJ2-1; D might be TRBD1 (5 bases). The J call may be in error: the DNA end matches TRBJ2-7 better. This sequence was found in a man aged 55 to 69 in good health. CDR3 bases: TGCAGCGTTGGCCAGGGCTCCTACAATGAGCAGTACTTC. Translated: CSVGQGSYNEQYF.